This T cell receptor (beta chain) was retrieved from a study of PD-1 blockade in classical Hodgkin lymphoma. The study's findings and limits: A reduction in baseline TCR diversity was reportedly seen in newly diagnosed patients relative to healthy donors. Undefined causes, possibly disease activity or prior therapy, underlie the repertoire differences.

Sequencing was performed with immunoSEQ multiplex PCR; in TCRdb, only in-frame clones are kept and a portion is missing. Of some 30,000 clones listed, 88% are singletons. Indicated time point: newly diagnosed, previously untreated cHL patient sample. Magnetic negative selection was used to purify CD4+ T cells from thawed PBMCs. Comment on this clone: Its antigen is currently unknown.

CDR1 is MGHDK, CDR2 SYGVNS, per germline. The CDR3 runs 14 residues. The V gene lost 6 bases and the J gene lost 7 bases, with 18 bases spanning the gap. Sequenced input: CD4+ T cells from blood. This clonotype was sampled from a human donor with classical Hodgkin lymphoma. This chain connects TRBV25-1 to TRBJ1-2; D perhaps matches TRBD1 (5 bases). The CDR3 DNA reads as TGTGCCAGCAGCCCATCAACACGGGACGGTGGCTACACCTTC. Translated: CASSPSTRDGGYTF.